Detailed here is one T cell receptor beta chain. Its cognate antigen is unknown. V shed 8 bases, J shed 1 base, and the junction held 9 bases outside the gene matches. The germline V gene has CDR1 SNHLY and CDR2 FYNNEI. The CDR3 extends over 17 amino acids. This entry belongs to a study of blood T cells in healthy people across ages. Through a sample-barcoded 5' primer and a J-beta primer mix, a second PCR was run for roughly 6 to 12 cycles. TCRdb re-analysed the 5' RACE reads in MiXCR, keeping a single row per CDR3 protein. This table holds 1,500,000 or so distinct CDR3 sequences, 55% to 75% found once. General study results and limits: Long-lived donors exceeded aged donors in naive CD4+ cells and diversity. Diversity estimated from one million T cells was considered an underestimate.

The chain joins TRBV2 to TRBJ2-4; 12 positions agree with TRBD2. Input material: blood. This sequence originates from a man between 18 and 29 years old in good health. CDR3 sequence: CASGLAGGPEAKNIQYF. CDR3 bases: TGTGCCAGCGGCCTAGCGGGGGGGCCGGAGGCCAAAAACATTCAGTACTTC.